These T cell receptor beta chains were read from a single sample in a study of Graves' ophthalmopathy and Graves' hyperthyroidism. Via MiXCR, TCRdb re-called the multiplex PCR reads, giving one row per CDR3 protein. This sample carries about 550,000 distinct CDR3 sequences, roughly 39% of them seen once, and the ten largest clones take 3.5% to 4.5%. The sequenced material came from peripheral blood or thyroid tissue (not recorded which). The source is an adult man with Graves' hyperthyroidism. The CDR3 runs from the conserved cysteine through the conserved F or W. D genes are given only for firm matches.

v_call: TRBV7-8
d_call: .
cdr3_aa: CASSLGYRRPRQGSTDTQYF

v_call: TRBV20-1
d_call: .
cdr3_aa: CSATRGGFTDTQYF

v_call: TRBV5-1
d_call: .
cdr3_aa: CASSWTSGTATEAFF

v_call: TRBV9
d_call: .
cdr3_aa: CASSGTSATNEKLFF

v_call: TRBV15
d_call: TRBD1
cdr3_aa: CATSRGQMQETQYF

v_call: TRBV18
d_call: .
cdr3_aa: CASSPQAGITFYEQYF

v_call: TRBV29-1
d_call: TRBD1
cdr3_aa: CSVDLTGLNTEAFF

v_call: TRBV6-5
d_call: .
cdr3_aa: CASSYSGDTQETQYF

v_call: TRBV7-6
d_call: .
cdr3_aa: CASSKSARETQYF

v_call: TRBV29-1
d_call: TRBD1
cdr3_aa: CSVETGGYNSPLHF

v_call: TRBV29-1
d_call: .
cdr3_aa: CSVNDGANVLTF

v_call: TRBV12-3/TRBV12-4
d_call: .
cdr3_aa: CASSLPGRETQYF

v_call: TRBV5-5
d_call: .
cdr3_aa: CASSINPRGRNEKLFF

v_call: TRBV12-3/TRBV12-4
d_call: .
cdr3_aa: CASSQVSGPPPNEQFF

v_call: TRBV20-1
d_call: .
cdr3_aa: CSARIAGGDYGYTF